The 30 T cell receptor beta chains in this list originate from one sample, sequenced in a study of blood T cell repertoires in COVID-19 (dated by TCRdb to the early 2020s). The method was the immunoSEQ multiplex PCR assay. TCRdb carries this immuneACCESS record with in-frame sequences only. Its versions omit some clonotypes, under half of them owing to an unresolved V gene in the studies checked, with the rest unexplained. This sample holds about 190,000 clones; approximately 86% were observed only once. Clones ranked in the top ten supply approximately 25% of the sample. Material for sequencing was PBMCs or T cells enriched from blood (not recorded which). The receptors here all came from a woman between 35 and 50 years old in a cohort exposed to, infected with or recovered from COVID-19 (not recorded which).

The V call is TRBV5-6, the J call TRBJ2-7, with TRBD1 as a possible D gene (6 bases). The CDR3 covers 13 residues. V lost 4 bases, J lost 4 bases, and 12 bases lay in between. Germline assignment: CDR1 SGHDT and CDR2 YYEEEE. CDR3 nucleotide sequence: TGTGCCAGCAGCCCGAGGACAGCGTACGAGCAGTACTTC. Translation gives CASSPRTAYEQYF. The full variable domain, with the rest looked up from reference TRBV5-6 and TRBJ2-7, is DAGVTQSPTHLIKTRGQQVTLRCSPKSGHDTVSWYQQALGQGPQFIFQYYEEEERQRGNFPDRFSGHQFPNYSSELNVNALLLGDSALYLCASSPRTAYEQYFGPGTRLTVT.

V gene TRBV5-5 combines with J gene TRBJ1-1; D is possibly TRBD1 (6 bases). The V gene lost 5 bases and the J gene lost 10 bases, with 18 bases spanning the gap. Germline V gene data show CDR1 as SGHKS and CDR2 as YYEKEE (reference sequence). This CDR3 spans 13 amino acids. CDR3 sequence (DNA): TGTGCCAGCAGTCCTGAAGGTGAAGGGGGAGCTTTCTTT. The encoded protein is CASSPEGEGGAFF.

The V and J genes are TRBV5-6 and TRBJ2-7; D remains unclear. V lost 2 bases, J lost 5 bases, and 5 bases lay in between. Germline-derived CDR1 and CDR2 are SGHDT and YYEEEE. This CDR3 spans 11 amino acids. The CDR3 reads CASSFSDEQYF. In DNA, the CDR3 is TGTGCCAGCAGCTTTTCGGACGAGCAGTACTTC.

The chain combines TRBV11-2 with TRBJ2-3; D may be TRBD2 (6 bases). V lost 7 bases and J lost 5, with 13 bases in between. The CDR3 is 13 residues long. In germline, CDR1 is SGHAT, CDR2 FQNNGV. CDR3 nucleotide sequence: TGTGCCAGCACTCGGGAGTTTGGAGATACGCAGTATTTT. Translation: CASTREFGDTQYF.

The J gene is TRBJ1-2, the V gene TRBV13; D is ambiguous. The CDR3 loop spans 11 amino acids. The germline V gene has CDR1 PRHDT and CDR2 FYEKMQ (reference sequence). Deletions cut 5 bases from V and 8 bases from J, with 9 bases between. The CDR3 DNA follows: TGTGCCAGCAGCGGCAGTGAAGGCTACACCTTC. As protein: CASSGSEGYTF.

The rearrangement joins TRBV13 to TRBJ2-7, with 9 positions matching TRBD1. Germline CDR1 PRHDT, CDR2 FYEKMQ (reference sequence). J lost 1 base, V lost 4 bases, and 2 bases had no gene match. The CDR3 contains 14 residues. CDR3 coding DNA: TGTGCCAGCAGCTCGACAGGGGGTTCCTACGAGCAGTACTTC. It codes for CASSSTGGSYEQYF.

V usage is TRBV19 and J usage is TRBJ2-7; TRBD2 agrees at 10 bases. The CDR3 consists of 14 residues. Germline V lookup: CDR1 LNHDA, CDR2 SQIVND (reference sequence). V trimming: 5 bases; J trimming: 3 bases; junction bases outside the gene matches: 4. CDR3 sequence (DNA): TGTGCCAGTAGTTGGACTAGCGGCGGCTACGAGCAGTACTTC. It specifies CASSWTSGGYEQYF.

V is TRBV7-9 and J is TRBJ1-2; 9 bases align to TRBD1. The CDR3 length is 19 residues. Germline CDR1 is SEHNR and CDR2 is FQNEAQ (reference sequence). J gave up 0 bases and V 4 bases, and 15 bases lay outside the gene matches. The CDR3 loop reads CASSSGTGLSAVPNYGYTF. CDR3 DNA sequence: TGTGCCAGCAGCTCCGGGACAGGGTTATCGGCGGTGCCTAACTATGGCTACACCTTC. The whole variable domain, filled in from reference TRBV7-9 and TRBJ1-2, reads DTGVSQNPRHKITKRGQNVTFRCDPISEHNRLYWYRQTLGQGPEFLTYFQNEAQLEKSRLLSDRFSAERPKGSFSTLEIQRTEQGDSAMYLCASSSGTGLSAVPNYGYTFGSGTRLTVV.

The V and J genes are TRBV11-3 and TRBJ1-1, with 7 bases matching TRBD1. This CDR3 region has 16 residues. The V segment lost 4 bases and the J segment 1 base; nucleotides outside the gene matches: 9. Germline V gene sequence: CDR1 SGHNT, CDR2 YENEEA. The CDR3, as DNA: TGTGCCAGCAGCTCCGTTCGGACAGGAAAGAACACTGAAGCTTTCTTT. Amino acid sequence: CASSSVRTGKNTEAFF.

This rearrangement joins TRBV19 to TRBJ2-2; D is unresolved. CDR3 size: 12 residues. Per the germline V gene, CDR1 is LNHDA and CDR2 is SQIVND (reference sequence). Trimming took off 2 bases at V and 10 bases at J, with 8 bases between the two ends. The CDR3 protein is CASSIPLVELFF. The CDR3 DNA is TGTGCCAGTAGTATACCCCTCGTGGAGCTGTTTTTT.

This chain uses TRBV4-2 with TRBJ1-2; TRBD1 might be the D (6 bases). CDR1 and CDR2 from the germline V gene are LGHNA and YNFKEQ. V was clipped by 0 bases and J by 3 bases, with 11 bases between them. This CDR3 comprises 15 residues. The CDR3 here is CASSQDRAGDYGYTF. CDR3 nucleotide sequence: TGTGCCAGCAGCCAAGATCGAGCAGGGGACTATGGCTACACCTTC.

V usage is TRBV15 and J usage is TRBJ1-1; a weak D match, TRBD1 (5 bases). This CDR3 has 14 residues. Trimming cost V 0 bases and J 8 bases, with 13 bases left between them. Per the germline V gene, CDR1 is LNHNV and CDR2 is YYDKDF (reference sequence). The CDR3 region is CATSRDGAQDEAFF. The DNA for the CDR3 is TGTGCCACCAGCAGAGATGGGGCCCAAGACGAAGCTTTCTTT.

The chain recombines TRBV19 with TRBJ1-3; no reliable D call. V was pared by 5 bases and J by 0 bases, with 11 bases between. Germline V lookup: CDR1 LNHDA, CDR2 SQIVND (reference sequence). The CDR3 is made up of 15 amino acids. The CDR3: CASSFGLYSGNTIYF. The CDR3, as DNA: TGTGCCAGTAGTTTCGGACTTTACTCTGGAAACACCATATATTTT.

The CDR3 bases are TGTGCCAGCAGCTTAGCGCTAGGGGGCAGTCAGCCCCAGCATTTT. Encoded protein: CASSLALGGSQPQHF. V is TRBV7-2 and J is TRBJ1-5; 7 bases map to TRBD1. CDR1 is SGHTA, CDR2 FQGNSA, per germline. This CDR3 is built from 15 residues. The V gene end was trimmed by 0 bases and the J gene end by 6 bases; junction bases not matched to a gene: 5.

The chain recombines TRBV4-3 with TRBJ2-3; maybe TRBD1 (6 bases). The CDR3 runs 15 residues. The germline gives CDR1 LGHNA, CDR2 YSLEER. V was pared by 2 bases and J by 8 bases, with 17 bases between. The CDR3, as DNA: TGCGCCAGCAGCCAATTTTCACCTCAGGGGACTACGCAGTATTTT. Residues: CASSQFSPQGTTQYF.

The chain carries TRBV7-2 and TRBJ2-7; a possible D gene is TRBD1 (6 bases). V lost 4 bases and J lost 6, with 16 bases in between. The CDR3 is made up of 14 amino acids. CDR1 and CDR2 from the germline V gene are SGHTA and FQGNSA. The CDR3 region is CASSSNRALGEQYF. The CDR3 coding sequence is TGTGCCAGCAGCTCCAACAGGGCCCTCGGCGAGCAGTACTTC.

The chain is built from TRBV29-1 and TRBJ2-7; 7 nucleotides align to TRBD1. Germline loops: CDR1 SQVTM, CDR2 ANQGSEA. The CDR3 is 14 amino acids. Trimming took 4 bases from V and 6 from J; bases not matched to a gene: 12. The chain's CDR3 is CSVVPIQGVREQYF. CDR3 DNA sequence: TGCAGCGTTGTCCCAATTCAGGGGGTACGCGAGCAGTACTTC.

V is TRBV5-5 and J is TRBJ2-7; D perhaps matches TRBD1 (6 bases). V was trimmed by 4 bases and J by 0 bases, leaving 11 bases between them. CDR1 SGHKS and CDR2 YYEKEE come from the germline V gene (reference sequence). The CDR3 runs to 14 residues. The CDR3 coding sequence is TGTGCCAGCAGCGCCTTGACAGGCTCCTACGAGCAGTACTTC. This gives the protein CASSALTGSYEQYF.

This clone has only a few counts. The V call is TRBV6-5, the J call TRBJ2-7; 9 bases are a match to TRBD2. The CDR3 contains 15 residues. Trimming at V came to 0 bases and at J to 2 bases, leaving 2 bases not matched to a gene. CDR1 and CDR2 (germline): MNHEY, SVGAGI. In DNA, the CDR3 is TGTGCCAGCAGTTACTCCCTAGCGGGAACCTACGAGCAGTACTTC. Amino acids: CASSYSLAGTYEQYF.

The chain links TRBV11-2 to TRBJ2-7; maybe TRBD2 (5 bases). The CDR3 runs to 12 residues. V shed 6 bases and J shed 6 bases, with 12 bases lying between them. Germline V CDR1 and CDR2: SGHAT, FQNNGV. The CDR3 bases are TGTGCCAGCAGGAACCCGGGAACCGAGCAGTACTTC. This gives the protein CASRNPGTEQYF.

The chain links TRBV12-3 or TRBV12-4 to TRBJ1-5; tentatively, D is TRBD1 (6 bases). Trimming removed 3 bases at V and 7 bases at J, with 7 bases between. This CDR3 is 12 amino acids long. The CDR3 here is CASSFRGQPQHF. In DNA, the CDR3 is TGTGCCAGCAGTTTTAGGGGGCAGCCCCAGCATTTT.

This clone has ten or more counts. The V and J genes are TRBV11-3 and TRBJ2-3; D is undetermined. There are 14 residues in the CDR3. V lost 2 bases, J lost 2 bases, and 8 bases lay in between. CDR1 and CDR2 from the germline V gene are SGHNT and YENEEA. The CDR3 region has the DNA TGTGCCAGCAGCTTAACTCGGGTCACAGATACGCAGTATTTT. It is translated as CASSLTRVTDTQYF.

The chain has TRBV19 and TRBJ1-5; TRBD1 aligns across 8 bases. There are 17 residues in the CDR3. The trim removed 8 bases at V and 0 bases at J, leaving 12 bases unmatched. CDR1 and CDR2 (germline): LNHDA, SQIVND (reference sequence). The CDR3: CASFPGQDHYSNQPQHF. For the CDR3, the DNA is TGTGCCAGTTTTCCGGGACAGGATCATTATAGCAATCAGCCCCAGCATTTT.

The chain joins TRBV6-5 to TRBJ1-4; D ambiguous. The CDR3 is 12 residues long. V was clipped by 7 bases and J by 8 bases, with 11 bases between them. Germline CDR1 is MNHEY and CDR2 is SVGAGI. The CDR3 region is CASTSVPEKLFF. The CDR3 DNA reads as TGTGCCAGCACGAGCGTTCCAGAAAAACTGTTTTTT.

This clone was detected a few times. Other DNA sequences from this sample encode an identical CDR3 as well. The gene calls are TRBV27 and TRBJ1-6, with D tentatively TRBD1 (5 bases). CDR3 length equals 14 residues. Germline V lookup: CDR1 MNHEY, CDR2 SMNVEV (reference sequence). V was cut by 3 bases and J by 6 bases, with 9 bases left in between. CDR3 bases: TGTGCCAGCAGTTTGGGGCTGGGTAATTCACCCCTCCACTTT. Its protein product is CASSLGLGNSPLHF.

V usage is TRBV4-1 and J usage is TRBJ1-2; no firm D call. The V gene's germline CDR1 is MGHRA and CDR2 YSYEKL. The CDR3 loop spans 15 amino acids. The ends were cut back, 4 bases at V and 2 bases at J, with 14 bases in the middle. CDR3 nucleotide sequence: TGCGCCAGCAGCCTAAATTCGGGTTTAAACTATGGCTACACCTTC. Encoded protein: CASSLNSGLNYGYTF.

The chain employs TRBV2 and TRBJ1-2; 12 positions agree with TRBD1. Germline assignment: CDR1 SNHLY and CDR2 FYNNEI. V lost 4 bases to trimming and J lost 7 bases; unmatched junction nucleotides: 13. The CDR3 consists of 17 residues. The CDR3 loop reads CASSGTGTGGARGGYTF. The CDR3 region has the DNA TGTGCCAGCAGTGGCACCGGGACAGGGGGCGCGAGGGGTGGCTACACCTTC.

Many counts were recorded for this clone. The CDR3 loop reads CASSSQGGETQYF. The CDR3 bases are TGTGCCAGCAGCTCACAGGGGGGTGAGACCCAGTACTTC. The chain is built from TRBV11-3 and TRBJ2-5, with 8 bases identical to TRBD1. The CDR3 has 13 amino acids. J was trimmed by 5 bases and V by 4 bases; bases with no gene match: 3. Germline CDR1 reads SGHNT; CDR2 reads YENEEA.

This chain's CDR3 is CASSNDRGYNEQYF. For the CDR3, the DNA is TGTGCCAGCAGTAATGACAGGGGCTACAACGAGCAGTACTTC. The chain employs TRBV28 and TRBJ2-7, with 8 positions matching TRBD1. J lost 5 bases, V lost 5 bases, and 8 bases had no gene match. Per germline, CDR1 MDHEN and CDR2 SYDVKM. CDR3 size: 14 residues.

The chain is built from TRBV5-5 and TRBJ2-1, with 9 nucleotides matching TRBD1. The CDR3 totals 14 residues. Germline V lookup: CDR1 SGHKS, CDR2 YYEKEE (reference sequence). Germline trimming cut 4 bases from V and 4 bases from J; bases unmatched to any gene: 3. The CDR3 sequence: CASSRDREYNEQFF. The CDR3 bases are TGTGCCAGCAGCCGGGACAGGGAGTACAATGAGCAGTTCTTC.